This is a list of T cell receptor beta chains from one sample in a study of blood T cell repertoires in COVID-19. TCRdb's table, derived via immunoSEQ multiplex PCR, lists solely in-frame clones and lacks some. The sample has 250,000 or so clones, more than 75% seen once. Sequenced input: peripheral blood. Receptors originate from an older woman with active or convalescent COVID-19. Both conserved end residues are part of each CDR3. The D gene is left open where the match is weak. Part of the rows lack a size; the others show once, few, many or a class for expanded clones.

j_call d_call clone_size v_call cdr3_nt cdr3_aa
TRBJ2-4 TRBD1 . TRBV29-1 TGCAGCGTGATGGGGACAGTAAAAAACATTCAGTACTTC CSVMGTVKNIQYF
TRBJ1-4 . . TRBV29-1 TGCAGCGGGCGGGACGCGTCTGCAAAACTGTTTTTT CSGRDASAKLFF
TRBJ1-2 . . TRBV4-1 TGCGCCAGCAGCCACCTGGGGGCTAGGGATGGCTACACCTTC CASSHLGARDGYTF
TRBJ2-2 TRBD2 . TRBV11-1 TGTGCCAGCAGCCTATCGGGGGGCACCGGGGAGCTGTTTTTT CASSLSGGTGELFF
TRBJ1-2 . few TRBV28 TGTGCCAGCAGTGGACGGGGGGCGCGAGATGGCTACACCTTC CASSGRGARDGYTF
TRBJ2-7 TRBD1 . TRBV6-5 TGTGCCAGCAGGGGGACAGGGCTGCTCGAGCAGTACTTC CASRGTGLLEQYF
TRBJ2-3 . once TRBV5-1 TGCGCCAGCAGCGAAAATACTGGCACAGATACGCAGTATTTT CASSENTGTDTQYF
TRBJ2-3 TRBD2 . TRBV4-2 TGTGCCAGCAGCCAAGACGGGACTAGAGTATTT CASSQDGTRVF
TRBJ1-5 . . TRBV10-2 TGCGCCACAGGGCCTTCAACCAGCAATCAGCCCCAGCATTTT CATGPSTSNQPQHF
TRBJ1-2 TRBD1 . TRBV5-1 TGCGCCAGCAGCTTAGGGACAGGCTTCGGCTACACCTTC CASSLGTGFGYTF
TRBJ2-7 TRBD1 . TRBV9 TGTGCCAGCAGCCCCCGGACAGGGGGGCTATACGAGCAGTACTTC CASSPRTGGLYEQYF
TRBJ1-1 TRBD1 . TRBV9 TGTGCCAGCAGCCCACGGGGACAGATGAACACTGAAGCTTTCTTT CASSPRGQMNTEAFF
TRBJ1-2 . . TRBV19 TGTGCCAGTAGTATAGGGGCAGCACAAACGACATATGGCTACACCTTC CASSIGAAQTTYGYTF
TRBJ1-1 TRBD1 . TRBV5-1 TGCGCCAGCAGCCCAGGGGGTTGGGACACTGAAGCTTTCTTT CASSPGGWDTEAFF
TRBJ1-1 . . TRBV4-2 TGTGCCAGCAGCCACCTCCAAGTCGGGACTGAAGCTTTCTTT CASSHLQVGTEAFF